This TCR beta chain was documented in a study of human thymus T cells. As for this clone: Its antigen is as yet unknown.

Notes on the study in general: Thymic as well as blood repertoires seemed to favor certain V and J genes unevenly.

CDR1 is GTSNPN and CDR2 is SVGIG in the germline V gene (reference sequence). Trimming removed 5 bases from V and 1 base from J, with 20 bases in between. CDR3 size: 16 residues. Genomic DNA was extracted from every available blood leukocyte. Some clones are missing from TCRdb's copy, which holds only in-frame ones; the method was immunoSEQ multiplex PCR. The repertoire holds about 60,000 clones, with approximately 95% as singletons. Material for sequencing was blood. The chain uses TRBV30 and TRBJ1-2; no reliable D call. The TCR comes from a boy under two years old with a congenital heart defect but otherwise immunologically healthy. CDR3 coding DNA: TGTGCCTGGGGTTGGAGAGGCATCCCATTTAACTATGGCTACACCTTC. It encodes CAWGWRGIPFNYGYTF.